This T cell receptor beta chain comes out of a study of T-cell reconstitution after alpha-beta-depleted transplantation in children. Unique molecular identifiers were built into the TCRbeta library. Each CDR3 protein gets one entry after TCRdb re-called the PCR reads with MiXCR. The table lists fewer than 4,500 distinct CDR3 sequences, about an eighth of them singletons, with about 29% in the top ten. In this sample, this clonotype turned up many times. Germline values: CDR1 MDHEN, CDR2 SYDVKM. The ends were cut back, 8 bases at V and 3 bases at J, with 14 bases in the middle. The CDR3 extends over 14 amino acids.

Here the sequenced sample was PBMCs, mostly from graft donor cells, taken 60 days after TCRalphabeta/CD19-depleted stem cell transplant. The chain employs TRBV28 and TRBJ1-5; D unresolved. This TCR derives from a male patient aged 2 to 9 who had a stem cell transplant for acute lymphoblastic leukemia, so the T cells may come from the graft donor. CDR3 sequence: CASLLMGANQPQHF. For the CDR3, the DNA is TGTGCCAGCCTATTGATGGGCGCCAATCAGCCCCAGCATTTT.